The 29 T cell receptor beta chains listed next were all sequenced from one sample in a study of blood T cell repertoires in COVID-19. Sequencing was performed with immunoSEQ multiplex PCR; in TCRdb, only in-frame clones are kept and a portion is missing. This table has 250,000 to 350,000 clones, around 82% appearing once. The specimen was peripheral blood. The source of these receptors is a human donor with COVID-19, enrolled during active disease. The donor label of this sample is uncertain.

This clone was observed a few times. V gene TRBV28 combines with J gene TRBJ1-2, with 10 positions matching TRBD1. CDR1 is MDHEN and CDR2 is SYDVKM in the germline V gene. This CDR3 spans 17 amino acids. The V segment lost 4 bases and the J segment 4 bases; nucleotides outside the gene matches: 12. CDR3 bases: TGTGCCAGCAGTTCCCCCGGGACAGGGGCCCCTTCCTATGGCTACACCTTC. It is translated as CASSSPGTGAPSYGYTF.

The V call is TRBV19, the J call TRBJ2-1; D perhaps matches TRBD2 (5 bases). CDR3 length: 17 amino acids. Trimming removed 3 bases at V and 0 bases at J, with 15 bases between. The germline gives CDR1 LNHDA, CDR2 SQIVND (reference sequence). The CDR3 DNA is TGTGCCAGTAGTATTTCAGCGGCCCGCAGCTCCTACAATGAGCAGTTCTTC. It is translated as CASSISAARSSYNEQFF.

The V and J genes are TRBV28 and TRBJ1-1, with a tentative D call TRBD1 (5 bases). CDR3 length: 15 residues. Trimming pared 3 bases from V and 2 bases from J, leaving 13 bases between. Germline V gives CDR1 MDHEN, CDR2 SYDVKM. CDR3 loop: CASSLLNRPNTEAFF. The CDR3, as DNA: TGTGCCAGCAGTTTGTTAAACAGGCCTAACACTGAAGCTTTCTTT.

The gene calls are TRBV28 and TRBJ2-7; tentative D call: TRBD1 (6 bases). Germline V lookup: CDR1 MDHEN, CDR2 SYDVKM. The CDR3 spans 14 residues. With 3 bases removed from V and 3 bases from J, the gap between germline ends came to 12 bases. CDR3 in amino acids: CASSFPDRFYEQYF. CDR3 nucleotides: TGTGCCAGCAGTTTTCCGGACAGATTCTACGAGCAGTACTTC.

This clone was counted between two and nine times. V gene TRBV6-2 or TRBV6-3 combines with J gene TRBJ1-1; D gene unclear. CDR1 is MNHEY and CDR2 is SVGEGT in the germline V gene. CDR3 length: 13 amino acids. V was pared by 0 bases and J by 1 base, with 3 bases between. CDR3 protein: CASSYSANTEAFF. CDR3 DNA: TGTGCCAGCAGTTACTCAGCGAACACTGAAGCTTTCTTT.

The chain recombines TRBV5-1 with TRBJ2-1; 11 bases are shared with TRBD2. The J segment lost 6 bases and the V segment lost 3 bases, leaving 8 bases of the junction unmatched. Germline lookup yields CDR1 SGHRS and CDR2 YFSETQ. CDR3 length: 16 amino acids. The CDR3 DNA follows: TGCGCCAGCAGCTCATTAGCGGGAGGGCCCTCCAATGAGCAGTTCTTC. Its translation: CASSSLAGGPSNEQFF.

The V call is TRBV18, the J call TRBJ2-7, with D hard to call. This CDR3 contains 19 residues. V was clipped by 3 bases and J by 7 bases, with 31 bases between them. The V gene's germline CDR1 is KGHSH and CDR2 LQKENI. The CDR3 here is CASSPVVGPAPDVQREQYF. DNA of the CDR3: TGTGCCAGCTCACCCGTAGTAGGCCCTGCCCCCGATGTGCAGAGGGAGCAGTACTTC.

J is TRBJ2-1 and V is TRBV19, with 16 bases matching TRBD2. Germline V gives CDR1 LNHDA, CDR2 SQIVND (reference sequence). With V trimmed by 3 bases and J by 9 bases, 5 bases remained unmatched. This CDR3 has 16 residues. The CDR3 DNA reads TGTGCCAGTAGTATGGGACTAGCGGGAGGGGGGACTGAGCAGTTCTTC. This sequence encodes CASSMGLAGGGTEQFF.

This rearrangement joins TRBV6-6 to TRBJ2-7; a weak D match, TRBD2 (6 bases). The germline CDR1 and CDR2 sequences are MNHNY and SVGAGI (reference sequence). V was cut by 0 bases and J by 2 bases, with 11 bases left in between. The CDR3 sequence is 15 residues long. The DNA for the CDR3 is TGTGCCAGCAGTTACTCGCTAGCGCAAGCCTACGAGCAGTACTTC. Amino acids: CASSYSLAQAYEQYF.

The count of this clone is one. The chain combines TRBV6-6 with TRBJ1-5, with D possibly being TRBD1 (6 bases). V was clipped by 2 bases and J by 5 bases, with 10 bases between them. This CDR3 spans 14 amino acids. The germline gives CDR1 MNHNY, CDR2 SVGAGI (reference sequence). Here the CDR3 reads CASSYSPGDQPQHF. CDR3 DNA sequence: TGTGCCAGCAGTTACAGCCCAGGGGATCAGCCCCAGCATTTT.

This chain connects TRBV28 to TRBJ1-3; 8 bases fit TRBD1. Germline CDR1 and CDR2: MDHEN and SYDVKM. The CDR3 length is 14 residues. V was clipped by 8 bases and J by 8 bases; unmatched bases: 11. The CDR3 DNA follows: TGTGCCAGCCGGGACAGGCCTGCGTTATACACCATATATTTT. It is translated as CASRDRPALYTIYF.

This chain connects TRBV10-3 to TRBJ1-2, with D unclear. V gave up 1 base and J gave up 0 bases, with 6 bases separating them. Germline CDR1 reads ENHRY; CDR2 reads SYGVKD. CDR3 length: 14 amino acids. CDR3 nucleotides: TGTGCCATCAGTGAGTTGGGCTCTAACTATGGCTACACCTTC. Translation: CAISELGSNYGYTF.

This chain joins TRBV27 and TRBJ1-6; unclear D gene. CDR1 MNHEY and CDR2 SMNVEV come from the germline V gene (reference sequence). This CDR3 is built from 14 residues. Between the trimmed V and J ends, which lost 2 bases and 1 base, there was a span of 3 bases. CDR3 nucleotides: TGTGCCAGCAGTTTACCATCCTATAATTCACCCCTCCACTTT. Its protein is CASSLPSYNSPLHF.

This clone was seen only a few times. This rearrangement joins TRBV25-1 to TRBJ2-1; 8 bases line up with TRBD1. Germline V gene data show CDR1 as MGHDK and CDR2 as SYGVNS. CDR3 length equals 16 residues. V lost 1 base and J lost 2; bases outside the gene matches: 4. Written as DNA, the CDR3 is TGTGCCAGCAGTGAATTACAGGGGGGACCCTACAATGAGCAGTTCTTC. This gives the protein CASSELQGGPYNEQFF.

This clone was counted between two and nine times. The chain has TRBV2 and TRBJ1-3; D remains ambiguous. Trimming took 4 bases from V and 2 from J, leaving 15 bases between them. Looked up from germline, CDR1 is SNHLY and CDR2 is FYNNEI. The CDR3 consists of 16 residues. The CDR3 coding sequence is TGTGCCAGCAGTGCCTTCCAGCCGGAGGCTGGAAACACCATATATTTT. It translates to CASSAFQPEAGNTIYF.

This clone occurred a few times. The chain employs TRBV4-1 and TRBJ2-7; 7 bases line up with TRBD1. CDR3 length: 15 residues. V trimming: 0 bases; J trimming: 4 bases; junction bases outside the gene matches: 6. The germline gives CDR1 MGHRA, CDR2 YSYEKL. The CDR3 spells CASSQDWDSGYEQYF. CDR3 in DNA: TGCGCCAGCAGCCAAGACTGGGACAGCGGATACGAGCAGTACTTC.

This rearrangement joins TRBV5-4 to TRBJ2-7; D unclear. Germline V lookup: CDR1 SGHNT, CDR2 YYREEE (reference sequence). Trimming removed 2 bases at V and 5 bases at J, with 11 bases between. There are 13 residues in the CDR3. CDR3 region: CASSFSRTNEQYF. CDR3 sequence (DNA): TGTGCCAGCAGCTTTTCCAGAACTAACGAGCAGTACTTC.

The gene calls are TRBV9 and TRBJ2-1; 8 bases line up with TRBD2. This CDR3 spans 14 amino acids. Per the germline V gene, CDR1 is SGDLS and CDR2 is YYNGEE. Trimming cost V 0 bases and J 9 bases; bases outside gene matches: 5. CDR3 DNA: TGTGCCAGCAGCGTAGCCCCGGGGGGGGGTGAGCAGTTCTTC. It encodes CASSVAPGGGEQFF.

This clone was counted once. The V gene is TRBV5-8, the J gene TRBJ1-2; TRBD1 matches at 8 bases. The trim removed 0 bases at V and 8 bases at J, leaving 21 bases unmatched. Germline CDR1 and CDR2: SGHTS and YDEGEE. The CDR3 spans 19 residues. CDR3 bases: TGTGCCAGCAGCTTGGTATATTCGGTGGACAGGGTCCCTCCGGGCGGCTACACCTTC. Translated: CASSLVYSVDRVPPGGYTF.

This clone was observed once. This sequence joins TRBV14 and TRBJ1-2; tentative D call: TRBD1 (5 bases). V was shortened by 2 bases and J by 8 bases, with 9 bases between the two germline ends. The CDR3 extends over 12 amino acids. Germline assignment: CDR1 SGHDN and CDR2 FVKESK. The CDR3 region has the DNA TGTGCCAGCAGCCAAATCCGGGGGGGCTACACCTTC. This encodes CASSQIRGGYTF.

The CDR3 DNA sequence: TGTGCCAGCAGCCCCCCCGGGGAGAACAATCAGCCCCAGCATTTT. Translation gives CASSPPGENNQPQHF. The chain has TRBV7-9 and TRBJ1-5; no clear D gene. The CDR3 is 15 residues long. Germline loops: CDR1 SEHNR, CDR2 FQNEAQ (reference sequence). Trimming removed 5 bases at V and 3 bases at J, with 14 bases between.

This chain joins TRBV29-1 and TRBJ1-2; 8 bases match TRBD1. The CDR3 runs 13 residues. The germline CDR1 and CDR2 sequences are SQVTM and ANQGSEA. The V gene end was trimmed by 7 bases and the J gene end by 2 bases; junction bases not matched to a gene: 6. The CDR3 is CSAPTGANYGYTF. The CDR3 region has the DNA TGCAGCGCCCCGACAGGGGCGAACTATGGCTACACCTTC.

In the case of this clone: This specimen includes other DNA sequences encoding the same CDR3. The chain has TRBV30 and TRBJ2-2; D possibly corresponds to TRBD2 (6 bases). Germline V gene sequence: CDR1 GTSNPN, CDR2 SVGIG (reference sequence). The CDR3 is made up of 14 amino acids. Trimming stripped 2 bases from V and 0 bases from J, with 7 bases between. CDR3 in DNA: TGTGCCTGGAGTCGACTAGCGAACACCGGGGAGCTGTTTTTT. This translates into CAWSRLANTGELFF.

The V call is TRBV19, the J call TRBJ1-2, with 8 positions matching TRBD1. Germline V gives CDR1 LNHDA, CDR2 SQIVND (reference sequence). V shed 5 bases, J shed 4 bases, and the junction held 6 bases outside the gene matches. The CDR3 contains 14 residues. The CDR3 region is CASSPAGGLYGYTF. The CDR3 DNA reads TGTGCCAGTAGTCCGGCAGGGGGCCTCTATGGCTACACCTTC.

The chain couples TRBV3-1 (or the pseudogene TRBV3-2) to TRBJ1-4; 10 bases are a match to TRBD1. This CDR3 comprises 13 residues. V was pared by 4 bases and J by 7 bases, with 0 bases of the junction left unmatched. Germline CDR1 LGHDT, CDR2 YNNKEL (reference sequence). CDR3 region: CASSRDRGEKLFF. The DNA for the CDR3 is TGTGCCAGCAGCCGGGACAGGGGTGAAAAACTGTTTTTT.

The CDR3 spells CASSLNREIYTF. In DNA form, the CDR3 reads TGCGCCAGCAGCTTGAACAGGGAAATCTACACCTTC. The V gene is TRBV5-1, the J gene TRBJ1-2; a possible D gene is TRBD1 (6 bases). V lost 1 base and J lost 10, with 11 bases in between. Germline V gives CDR1 SGHRS, CDR2 YFSETQ. The CDR3 spans 12 residues.

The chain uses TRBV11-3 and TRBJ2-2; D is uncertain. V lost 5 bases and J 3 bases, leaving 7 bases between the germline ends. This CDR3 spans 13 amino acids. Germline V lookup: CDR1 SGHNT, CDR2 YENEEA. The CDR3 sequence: CASSRLDTGELFF. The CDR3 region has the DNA TGTGCCAGCAGCCGATTAGACACCGGGGAGCTGTTTTTT.

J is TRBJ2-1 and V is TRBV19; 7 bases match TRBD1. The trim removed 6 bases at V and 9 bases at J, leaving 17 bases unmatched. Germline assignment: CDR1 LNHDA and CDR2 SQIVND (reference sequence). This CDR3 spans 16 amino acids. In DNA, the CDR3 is TGTGCCAGTAGCCCGGGACAGTTAGTTTTCCGGGGTGAGCAGTTCTTC. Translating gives CASSPGQLVFRGEQFF. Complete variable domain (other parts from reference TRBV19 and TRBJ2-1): DGGITQSPKYLFRKEGQNVTLSCEQNLNHDAMYWYRQDPGQGLRLIYYSQIVNDFQKGDIAEGYSVSREKKESFPLTVTSAQKNPTAFYLCASSPGQLVFRGEQFFGPGTRLTVL.

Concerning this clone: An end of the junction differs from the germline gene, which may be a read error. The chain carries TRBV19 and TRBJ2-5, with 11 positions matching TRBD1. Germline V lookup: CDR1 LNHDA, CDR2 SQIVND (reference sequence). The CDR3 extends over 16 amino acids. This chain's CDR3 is CASSAQRDRGAEAQYF. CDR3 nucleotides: TGTGCCAGTAGTGCACAAAGGGACAGGGGGGCAGAGGCCCAGTACTTC.